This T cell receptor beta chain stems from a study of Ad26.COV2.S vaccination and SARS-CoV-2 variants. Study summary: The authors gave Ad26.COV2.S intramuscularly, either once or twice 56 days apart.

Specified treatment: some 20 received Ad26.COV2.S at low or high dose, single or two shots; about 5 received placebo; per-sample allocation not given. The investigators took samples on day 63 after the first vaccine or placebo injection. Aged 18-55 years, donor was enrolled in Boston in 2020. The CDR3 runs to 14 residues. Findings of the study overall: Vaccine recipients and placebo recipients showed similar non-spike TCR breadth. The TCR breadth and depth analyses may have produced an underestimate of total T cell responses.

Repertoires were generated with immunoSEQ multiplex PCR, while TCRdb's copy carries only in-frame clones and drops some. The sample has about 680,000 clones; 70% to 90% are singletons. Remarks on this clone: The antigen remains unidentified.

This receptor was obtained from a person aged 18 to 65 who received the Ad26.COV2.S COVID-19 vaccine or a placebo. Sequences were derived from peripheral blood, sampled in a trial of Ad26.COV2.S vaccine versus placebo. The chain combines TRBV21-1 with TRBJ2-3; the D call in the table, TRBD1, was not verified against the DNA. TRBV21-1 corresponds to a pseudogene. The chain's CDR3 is CASLCRGSTDTQYF. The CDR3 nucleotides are TGTGCCAGCCTGTGCAGGGGGAGCACAGATACGCAGTATTTT.